Below, 23 T cell receptor beta chains from the same sample are listed, as sequenced in a study of CD8 T cells in Susac syndrome. Random hexamers were used to reverse transcribe the RNA input (roughly 0.5 to 1 ug). TCRdb reprocessed the immunoSEQ multiplex PCR reads with MiXCR, giving one entry per CDR3 protein. The table has about 140,000 distinct CDR3 sequences, 95% seen once. The sample consisted of CD4+ T cells from PBMCs. The receptors come from a human donor with Susac syndrome.

The chain carries TRBV12-5 and TRBJ2-1; D might be TRBD1 (6 bases). The V gene lost 6 bases and the J gene lost 5 bases, with 11 bases spanning the gap. Germline-derived CDR1 and CDR2 are LGHNT and FRNRAP. The CDR3 sequence is 13 residues long. The CDR3 bases are TGTGCTAGTGGGGGGGCCACCAACAATGAGCAGTTCTTC. Translation: CASGGATNNEQFF.

This clonotype was observed once. The chain uses TRBV9 and TRBJ1-1; D is undetermined. Between the trimmed V and J ends, which lost 4 bases and 1 base, there was a span of 14 bases. The V gene's germline CDR1 is SGDLS and CDR2 YYNGEE. This CDR3 contains 15 residues. CDR3 sequence (DNA): TGTGCCAGCAGCAATAGCGCGGGTAGGAACACTGAAGCTTTCTTT. Translation: CASSNSAGRNTEAFF.

The rearrangement joins TRBV7-9 to TRBJ2-5, with D perhaps TRBD1 (6 bases). The CDR3 covers 11 residues. CDR1 is SEHNR and CDR2 is FQNEAQ in the germline V gene (reference sequence). V was cut by 8 bases and J by 3 bases, with 7 bases left in between. The CDR3 coding sequence is TGTGCCAGCGGGGGCGAAGAGACCCAGTACTTC. Its protein product is CASGGEETQYF.

The V gene is TRBV3-1, the J gene TRBJ2-7; 8 positions agree with TRBD2. V was pared by 6 bases and J by 4 bases, with 8 bases of the junction left unmatched. Germline values: CDR1 LGHDT, CDR2 YNNKEL (reference sequence). The CDR3 loop spans 14 amino acids. The CDR3 reads CASSQLTSEYEQYF. CDR3 in DNA: TGTGCCAGCAGTCAACTGACTAGCGAATACGAGCAGTACTTC.

The rearrangement links TRBV28 to TRBJ2-5; 12 bases line up with TRBD2. This CDR3 region has 14 residues. The trim removed 5 bases at V and 8 bases at J, leaving 6 bases unmatched. Germline loops: CDR1 MDHEN, CDR2 SYDVKM. For the CDR3, the DNA is TGTGCCAGCAGTCGGACTAGCGGGGAGTTCACCCAGTACTTC. Its protein is CASSRTSGEFTQYF.

This clonotype was detected a few times. The V gene is TRBV11-2, the J gene TRBJ2-5; 10 nucleotides match TRBD2. Germline lookup yields CDR1 SGHAT and CDR2 FQNNGV. The CDR3 length is 14 residues. Trimming removed 5 bases from V and 7 bases from J; junction bases left unmatched: 7. CDR3 DNA: TGTGCCAGCAGCGCCAGCGGGGGGGCGGGGACCCAGTACTTC. Translating it yields CASSASGGAGTQYF.

The V and J genes are TRBV30 and TRBJ2-5; D not certain. Germline V lookup: CDR1 GTSNPN, CDR2 SVGIG (reference sequence). V gave up 1 base and J gave up 6 bases, with 6 bases separating them. The CDR3 length is 11 residues. The CDR3 sequence: CAWSDSQTQYF. DNA for the CDR3: TGTGCCTGGAGTGATAGCCAGACCCAGTACTTC.

The chain uses TRBV30 and TRBJ1-1; D may be TRBD1 (6 bases). Germline lookup yields CDR1 GTSNPN and CDR2 SVGIG (reference sequence). CDR3 length: 14 amino acids. V gave up 1 base and J gave up 1 base, with 10 bases separating them. Here the CDR3 reads CAWSGHRENTEAFF. The DNA for the CDR3 is TGTGCCTGGAGTGGGCACAGGGAGAACACTGAAGCTTTCTTT.

The chain couples TRBV9 to TRBJ2-1, with TRBD2 as a possible D gene (7 bases). Germline V gene data show CDR1 as SGDLS and CDR2 as YYNGEE. Trimming removed 0 bases at V and 6 bases at J, with 16 bases between. The CDR3 has 16 residues. The CDR3 DNA follows: TGTGCCAGCAGCGTAGGGGGGCGGGGGCCCCTCAATGAGCAGTTCTTC. It specifies CASSVGGRGPLNEQFF.

The chain employs TRBV12-5 and TRBJ2-5; D is unclear. CDR1 LGHNT and CDR2 FRNRAP come from the germline V gene. There are 11 residues in the CDR3. V was cut by 6 bases and J by 6 bases, with 8 bases left in between. CDR3 residues: CASGPDKTQYF. CDR3 DNA sequence: TGTGCTAGTGGCCCCGACAAGACCCAGTACTTC.

The chain joins TRBV3-1 to TRBJ2-1; unclear D gene. CDR3 length: 11 amino acids. V lost 4 bases, J lost 10 bases, and 8 bases lay in between. Germline lookup yields CDR1 LGHDT and CDR2 YNNKEL (reference sequence). CDR3 residues: CASSLRSEQFF. In nucleotides, the CDR3 is TGTGCCAGCAGCCTTAGGAGCGAGCAGTTCTTC.

V usage is TRBV5-1 and J usage is TRBJ1-2; D is unresolved. CDR3 length: 13 amino acids. V dropped 4 bases and J dropped 5 bases, with 12 bases sitting between them. Germline V lookup: CDR1 SGHRS, CDR2 YFSETQ. The CDR3 loop reads CASSILTEYGYTF. CDR3 nucleotides: TGCGCCAGCAGCATCCTTACAGAGTATGGCTACACCTTC.

V is TRBV30 and J is TRBJ2-5; no firm D call. The CDR3 spans 13 residues. V lost 0 bases and J lost 5, with 10 bases in between. Germline loops: CDR1 GTSNPN, CDR2 SVGIG (reference sequence). The CDR3 here is CAWSVRLRETQYF. CDR3 nucleotides: TGTGCCTGGAGTGTACGACTTCGGGAGACCCAGTACTTC.

This sequence joins TRBV3-1 and TRBJ2-1, with 7 bases aligning to TRBD1. Trimming at V came to 2 bases and at J to 0 bases, leaving 4 bases not matched to a gene. Per germline, CDR1 LGHDT and CDR2 YNNKEL (reference sequence). The CDR3 runs to 16 residues. In DNA form, the CDR3 reads TGTGCCAGCAGCCAACCGGGACAGCGCTCCTACAATGAGCAGTTCTTC. Translating it yields CASSQPGQRSYNEQFF.

The rearrangement joins TRBV12-3 or TRBV12-4 to TRBJ1-2, with 7 bases aligning to TRBD1. Germline trimming cut 5 bases from V and 6 bases from J; bases unmatched to any gene: 9. This CDR3 is built from 14 residues. CDR3 DNA sequence: TGTGCCAGCAGTCTCTACAGGGGCGCGGATGGCTACACCTTC. Its protein is CASSLYRGADGYTF.

This chain links TRBV2 with TRBJ2-1, with 12 nucleotides matching TRBD1. The J segment lost 8 bases and the V segment lost 4 bases, leaving 3 bases of the junction unmatched. Per the germline V gene, CDR1 is SNHLY and CDR2 is FYNNEI. There are 14 residues in the CDR3. The CDR3 reads CASSGDRGLHEQFF. CDR3 in DNA: TGTGCCAGCAGTGGGGACAGGGGGCTCCATGAGCAGTTCTTC.

V usage is TRBV5-1 and J usage is TRBJ1-1; perhaps TRBD1 as D (5 bases). The CDR3 has 13 residues. Germline V gene lookup returns CDR1 SGHRS and CDR2 YFSETQ. V was cut by 4 bases and J by 4 bases, with 11 bases left in between. CDR3 nucleotides: TGCGCCAGCAGCACGGATGGGGGCACTGAAGCTTTCTTT. Translating gives CASSTDGGTEAFF.

This clonotype showed up just once. The V call is TRBV24-1, the J call TRBJ1-5, with unresolved D. Trimming cost V 2 bases and J 4 bases, with 8 bases left between them. Looked up from germline, CDR1 is KGHDR and CDR2 is SFDVKD. The CDR3 has 14 amino acids. This chain's CDR3 is CATSDSVYNQPQHF. Written as DNA, the CDR3 is TGTGCCACCAGTGATTCGGTTTATAATCAGCCCCAGCATTTT.

J is TRBJ2-4 and V is TRBV19, with TRBD2 matching over 7 bases. Germline V gene lookup returns CDR1 LNHDA and CDR2 SQIVND (reference sequence). Trimming took 6 bases from V and 4 from J; bases not matched to a gene: 6. CDR3 length: 14 residues. CDR3 sequence (DNA): TGTGCCAGTAGACCCGGGACTACGAAAAACATTCAGTACTTC. Translated: CASRPGTTKNIQYF.

The chain is built from TRBV15 and TRBJ1-5; D remains unclear. This CDR3 comprises 13 residues. CDR1 is LNHNV and CDR2 is YYDKDF in the germline V gene (reference sequence). Trimming shortened V by 2 bases and J by 4 bases, and 6 bases separated the two germline ends. CDR3 coding DNA: TGTGCCACCAGCAGAATGCGGAATCAGCCCCAGCATTTT. Its protein product is CATSRMRNQPQHF.

The genes are TRBV30 and TRBJ1-1; D gene unclear. Germline CDR1 GTSNPN, CDR2 SVGIG (reference sequence). The length of the CDR3 is 11 residues. Trimming removed 5 bases from V and 5 bases from J, with 9 bases in between. CDR3 nucleotides: TGTGCCTGGGGAGAAGAAACTGAAGCTTTCTTT. This gives the protein CAWGEETEAFF.

The chain recombines TRBV20-1 with TRBJ2-7; D is unclear. Trimming took 6 bases from V and 0 from J, leaving 9 bases between them. The germline V gene encodes CDR1 DFQATT and CDR2 SNEGSKA (reference sequence). The CDR3 is 12 residues long. The CDR3 sequence: CSARANSYEQYF. The CDR3, as DNA: TGCAGTGCCCGGGCCAACTCCTACGAGCAGTACTTC.

This chain connects TRBV19 to TRBJ2-5; D is perhaps TRBD1 or TRBD2 (6 bases each). Trimming stripped 6 bases from V and 1 base from J, with 12 bases between. Germline V gives CDR1 LNHDA, CDR2 SQIVND (reference sequence). The CDR3 has 14 amino acids. The CDR3 DNA sequence: TGTGCCAGTAGAAAGGGGGGTAGCCAAGAGACCCAGTACTTC. It codes for CASRKGGSQETQYF.